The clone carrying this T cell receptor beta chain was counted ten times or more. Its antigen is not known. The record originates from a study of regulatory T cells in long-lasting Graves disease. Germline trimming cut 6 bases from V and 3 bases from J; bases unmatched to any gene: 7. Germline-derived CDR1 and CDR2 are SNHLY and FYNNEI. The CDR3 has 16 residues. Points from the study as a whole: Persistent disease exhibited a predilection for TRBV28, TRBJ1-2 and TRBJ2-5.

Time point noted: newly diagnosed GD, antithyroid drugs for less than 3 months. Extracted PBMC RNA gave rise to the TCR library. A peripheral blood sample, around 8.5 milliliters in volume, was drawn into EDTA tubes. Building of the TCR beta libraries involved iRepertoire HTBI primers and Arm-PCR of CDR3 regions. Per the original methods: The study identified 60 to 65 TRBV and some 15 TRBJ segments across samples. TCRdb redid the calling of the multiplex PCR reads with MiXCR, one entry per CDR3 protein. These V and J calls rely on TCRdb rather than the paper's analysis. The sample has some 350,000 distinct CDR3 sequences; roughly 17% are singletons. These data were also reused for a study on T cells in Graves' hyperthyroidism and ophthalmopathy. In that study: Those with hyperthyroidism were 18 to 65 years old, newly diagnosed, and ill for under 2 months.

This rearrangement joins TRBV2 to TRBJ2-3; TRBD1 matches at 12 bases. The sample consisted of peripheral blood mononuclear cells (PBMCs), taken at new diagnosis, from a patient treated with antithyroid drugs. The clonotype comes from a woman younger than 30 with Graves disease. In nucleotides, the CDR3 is TGTGCCAGCAGCTCCGGGACAGGGGGCAGGACAGATACGCAGTATTTT. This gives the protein CASSSGTGGRTDTQYF.